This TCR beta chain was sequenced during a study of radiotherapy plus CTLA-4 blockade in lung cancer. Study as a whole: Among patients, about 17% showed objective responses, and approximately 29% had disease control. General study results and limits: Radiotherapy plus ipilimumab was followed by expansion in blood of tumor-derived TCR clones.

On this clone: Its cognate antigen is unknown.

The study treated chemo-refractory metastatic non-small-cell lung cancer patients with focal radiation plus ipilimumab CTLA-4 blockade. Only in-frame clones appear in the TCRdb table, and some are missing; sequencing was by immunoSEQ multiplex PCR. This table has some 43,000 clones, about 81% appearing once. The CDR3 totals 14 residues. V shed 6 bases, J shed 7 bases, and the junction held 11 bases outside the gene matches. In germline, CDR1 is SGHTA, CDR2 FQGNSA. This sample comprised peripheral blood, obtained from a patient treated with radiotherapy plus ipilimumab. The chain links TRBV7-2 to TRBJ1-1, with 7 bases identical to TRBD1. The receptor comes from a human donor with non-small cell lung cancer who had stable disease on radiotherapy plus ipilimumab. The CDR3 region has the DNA TGTGCCAGCAGTTATAACAGGGGCTCAGGTGAAGCTTTCTTT. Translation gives CASSYNRGSGEAFF. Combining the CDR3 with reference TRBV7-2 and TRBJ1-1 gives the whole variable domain GAGVSQSPSNKVTEKGKDVELRCDPISGHTALYWYRQSLGQGLEFLIYFQGNSAPDKSGLPSDRFSAERTGGSVSTLTIQRTQQEDSAVYLCASSYNRGSGEAFFGQGTRLTVV.